This TCR beta chain stems from a study of T cells in tuberculosis. Generated by immunoSEQ multiplex PCR, the TCRdb table keeps only in-frame clones and is missing some. The table lists over 30,000 clones, more than 85% of them singletons, with about an eighth in the top ten. CDR1 is MGHDK, CDR2 SYGVNS, per germline. The V and J ends lost 1 base and 4 bases respectively, with 8 bases between them. This CDR3 is 13 amino acids long. The sample's time point: new active TB diagnosis, blood taken before or within 7 days of starting treatment. Tuberculosis was confirmed by positive sputum smear and/or M. tuberculosis culture.

The input for sequencing was PBMCs, taken at tuberculosis diagnosis. The receptor comes from an adult with tuberculosis. The V gene is TRBV25-1, the J gene TRBJ2-7, with a tentative D call TRBD1 (5 bases). The CDR3 here is CASSESDRYEQYF. The DNA of the CDR3 is TGTGCCAGCAGTGAATCCGACAGATACGAGCAGTACTTC.